These T cell receptor beta chains were read from a single sample in a study of Tregs in tolerant kidney transplant recipients. Profiled with immunoSEQ multiplex PCR; TCRdb holds only in-frame clones, not every one. The table has some 66,000 clones, around nine tenths seen once; the top ten hold 9.5% to 12%. The sequencing used CD8+ T cells from blood, collected before the transplant. All receptors derive from a human donor who received a combined kidney and bone marrow transplant. Both conserved end residues are part of each CDR3. D genes are given only for firm matches. Clone sizes are given selectively: once, few, many, or a class where the clone is expanded.

D gene	V gene	J gene	clone size	CDR3 DNA	CDR3 protein
TRBD2	TRBV7-3	TRBJ2-3	-	TGTGCCAGCGGCCGACTAGCGGGGGCGGATACGCAGTATTTT	CASGRLAGADTQYF
-	TRBV7-9	TRBJ1-1	-	TGTGCCAGCAGCTTAGGGGGGGGACTAAACACTGAAGCTTTCTTT	CASSLGGGLNTEAFF
-	TRBV4-2	TRBJ2-7	-	TGTGCCAGCAGCCTTTATGTCAGCTCCTACGAGCAGTACTTC	CASSLYVSSYEQYF
TRBD2	TRBV19	TRBJ2-7	-	TGTGCCAGTAGCCCTAGCGGGGCCTACGAGCAGTACTTC	CASSPSGAYEQYF
-	TRBV27	TRBJ1-5	-	TGTGCCAGCAGCTCAGGGGCTCGGAGCAATCAGCCCCAGCATTTT	CASSSGARSNQPQHF
-	TRBV5-4	TRBJ2-2	-	TGTGCCAGCAGCTTGTTTGGGCACTTCAACACCGGGGAGCTGTTTTTT	CASSLFGHFNTGELFF
TRBD2	TRBV4-3	TRBJ2-3	once	TGCGCCAGCAGCCCTAGCGGGGAAAACACAGATACGCAGTATTTT	CASSPSGENTDTQYF
-	TRBV4-3	TRBJ2-2	-	TGCGCCAGCAGCCAAGTATACACCGGGGAGCTGTTTTTT	CASSQVYTGELFF
TRBD2	TRBV7-6	TRBJ2-2	-	TGTGCCAGCAGCTTAGGGCGGGAGAGGCGCGACACCGGGGAGCTGTTTTTT	CASSLGRERRDTGELFF
TRBD1	TRBV4-1	TRBJ1-1	-	TGCGCCAGCAGCCAAGAACAGGGGTTCATGAACACTGAAGCTTTCTTT	CASSQEQGFMNTEAFF
-	TRBV7-9	TRBJ2-1	-	TGTGCCAGCACCCTAAGGGGTCTGAGTAGGGGCAATGAGCAGTTCTTC	CASTLRGLSRGNEQFF
-	TRBV7-9	TRBJ1-1	-	TGTGCCAGCAGAACCTGGGTCGGAGCGAACACTGAAGCTTTCTTT	CASRTWVGANTEAFF
-	TRBV7-9	TRBJ2-3	-	TGTGCCAGCATGGAGACAGATACGCAGTATTTT	CASMETDTQYF
-	TRBV7-9	TRBJ1-5	-	TGTGCCAGCAGCAATGCCGACAGTCCTTATAGCAATCAGCCCCAGCATTTT	CASSNADSPYSNQPQHF
-	TRBV2	TRBJ2-3	-	TGTGCCAGCAGTGAAGGCGTCGGCACAGATACGCAGTATTTT	CASSEGVGTDTQYF
TRBD2	TRBV9	TRBJ2-7	-	TGTGCCAGCAGCGTGGGGACTAGCGGGAGTTACGAGCAGTACTTC	CASSVGTSGSYEQYF
TRBD2	TRBV27	TRBJ2-7	-	TGTGCCAGCAGTTTCGGACAGCGGGAGATCTACGAGCAGTACTTC	CASSFGQREIYEQYF
TRBD1	TRBV5-4	TRBJ2-7	-	TGTGCCAGCAGCTTAAGGGGGCCCTACGAGCAGTACTTC	CASSLRGPYEQYF
-	TRBV5-6	TRBJ2-1	-	TGTGCCAGCAGCCTAGGTAGCGAGGGAACCTACAATGAGCAGTTCTTC	CASSLGSEGTYNEQFF
TRBD2	TRBV6-6	TRBJ2-1	-	TGTGCCAGCAGTTACTCCGGACTAGATCTTGAGCAGTTCTTC	CASSYSGLDLEQFF
TRBD1	TRBV13	TRBJ2-5	once	TGTGCCAGCAGCACCAGGACAGGGAAAGAGACCCAGTACTTC	CASSTRTGKETQYF